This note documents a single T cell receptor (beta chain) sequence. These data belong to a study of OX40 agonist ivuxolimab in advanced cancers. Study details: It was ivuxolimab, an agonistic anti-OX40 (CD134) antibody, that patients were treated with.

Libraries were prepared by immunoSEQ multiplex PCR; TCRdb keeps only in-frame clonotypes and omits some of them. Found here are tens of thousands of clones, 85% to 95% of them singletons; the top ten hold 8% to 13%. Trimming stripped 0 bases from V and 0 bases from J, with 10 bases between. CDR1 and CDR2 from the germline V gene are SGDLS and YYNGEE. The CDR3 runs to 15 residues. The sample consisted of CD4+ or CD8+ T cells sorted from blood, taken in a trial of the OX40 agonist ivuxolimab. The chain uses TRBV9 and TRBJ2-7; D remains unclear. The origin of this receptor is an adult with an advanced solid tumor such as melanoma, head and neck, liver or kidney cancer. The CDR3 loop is CASSVGDAYSYEQYF. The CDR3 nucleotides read TGTGCCAGCAGCGTAGGAGACGCCTACTCCTACGAGCAGTACTTC.